These T cell receptor beta chains were read from a single sample in a study of cytomegalovirus exposure and HLA in healthy donors. TCRdb's copy holds only in-frame clones and misses some; the assay was immunoSEQ multiplex PCR. The sample yields 140,000 or so clones, approximately 9% seen once. Sample: PBMCs. The receptors were gathered from a male donor in good health and CMV-seronegative. Both conserved end residues are part of each CDR3. The D gene is left open where the match is weak. Clone size is not always given. Where it is, it says once, few, many or a class for expanded clones.

>NA|TRBV6-1|NA|TRBJ1-2
CASSEGGGHYGYTF
TGTGCCAGCAGTGAAGGAGGGGGTCACTATGGCTACACCTTC
>TRBD2|TRBV25-1|few|TRBJ2-7
CASSVGTSGRYEQYF
TGTGCCAGCAGTGTAGGGACTAGCGGGAGATACGAGCAGTACTTC
>NA|TRBV7-6|few|TRBJ2-2
CASSLARTETKYTGELFF
TGTGCCAGCAGCTTAGCGAGGACAGAAACTAAGTACACCGGGGAGCTGTTTTTT
>TRBD2|TRBV6-1|few|TRBJ2-7
CASRMGGELRYEQYF
TGTGCCAGCAGGATGGGAGGGGAGCTCCGCTACGAGCAGTACTTC
>NA|TRBV4-1|NA|TRBJ1-6
CASSQGVLQGGVNSPLHF
TGCGCCAGCAGCCAAGGTGTACTACAGGGTGGCGTAAATTCACCCCTCCACTTT
>TRBD1|TRBV7-9|NA|TRBJ1-6
CASNSQGLGNSPLHF
TGTGCCAGCAACTCACAGGGGCTGGGTAATTCACCCCTCCACTTT
>TRBD2|TRBV4-3|NA|TRBJ2-7
CASSQDGGTSGSIMYF
TGCGCCAGCAGCCAAGATGGGGGGACTAGCGGGAGTATCATGTACTTC
>NA|TRBV5-1|NA|TRBJ2-2
CASSLVANTGELFF
TGCGCCAGCAGCTTGGTAGCGAACACCGGGGAGCTGTTTTTT
>TRBD2|TRBV7-2|few|TRBJ2-7
CASSAIGGRVPYEQYF
TGTGCCAGCAGCGCCATTGGGGGGAGGGTCCCCTACGAGCAGTACTTC
>TRBD1|TRBV5-6|few|TRBJ1-4
CASSRISQGFEKLFF
TGTGCCAGCAGCCGGATATCACAGGGGTTTGAAAAACTGTTTTTT
>NA|TRBV7-9|few|TRBJ1-4
CASSLVGHNNEKLFF
TGTGCCAGCAGCTTGGTGGGACACAATAATGAAAAACTGTTTTTT
>TRBD1|TRBV5-1|few|TRBJ1-4
CASSSIGQGYNEKLFF
TGCGCCAGCAGCTCAATCGGACAGGGTTATAATGAAAAACTGTTTTTT
>TRBD1|TRBV19|few|TRBJ1-1
CASWDSLLSTEAFF
TGTGCCAGCTGGGACAGCCTATTGAGCACTGAAGCTTTCTTT
>NA|TRBV5-1|NA|TRBJ2-3
CASSLEEGSFTDTQYF
TGCGCCAGCAGCTTGGAGGAAGGGAGTTTCACAGATACGCAGTATTTT
>TRBD1|TRBV6-5|NA|TRBJ1-2
CASSWDRFYGYTF
TGTGCCAGCAGCTGGGACAGGTTCTATGGCTACACCTTC
>TRBD2|TRBV9|few|TRBJ2-1
CASSANLAGGAANEQFF
TGTGCCAGCAGCGCTAACTTAGCGGGAGGGGCGGCAAATGAGCAGTTCTTC
>TRBD2|TRBV6-1|NA|TRBJ2-1
CASSGLGTSYDNEQFF
TGTGCCAGCAGTGGCCTCGGGACTAGCTATGACAATGAGCAGTTCTTC
>TRBD1|TRBV7-9|NA|TRBJ1-5
CASSRGQRNQPQHF
TGTGCCAGCAGCCGGGGACAGCGCAATCAGCCCCAGCATTTT
>NA|TRBV7-8|few|TRBJ1-2
CASSPGGTPDYGYTF
TGTGCCAGCAGCCCCGGGGGGACCCCCGACTATGGCTACACCTTC
>TRBD1|TRBV4-3|NA|TRBJ1-4
CASSYRQGATNEKLFF
TGCGCCAGCAGCTACCGACAGGGAGCAACTAATGAAAAACTGTTTTTT
>TRBD1|TRBV5-1|NA|TRBJ1-1
CASSPWTGGGNTEAFF
TGCGCCAGCAGCCCTTGGACAGGGGGCGGGAACACTGAAGCTTTCTTT
>TRBD1|TRBV19|few|TRBJ2-4
CASIQTGGPKNIQYF
TGTGCCAGTATCCAGACAGGGGGACCCAAAAACATTCAGTACTTC
>NA|TRBV5-6|NA|TRBJ2-1
CASGTVSTYNEQFF
TGTGCCAGCGGAACTGTTAGCACCTACAATGAGCAGTTCTTC
>NA|TRBV16|few|TRBJ2-1
CASSQVLNEQFF
TGTGCCAGCAGCCAAGTTCTCAATGAGCAGTTCTTC
>NA|TRBV6-6|few|TRBJ1-2
CASSYGLVQSLYGYTF
TGTGCCAGCAGTTACGGTCTTGTACAGAGCTTATATGGCTACACCTTC
>NA|TRBV30|NA|TRBJ2-1
CAWGPGRSYNEQFF
TGTGCCTGGGGTCCAGGCCGGTCCTACAATGAGCAGTTCTTC
>NA|TRBV4-3|NA|TRBJ1-3
CASSQDRGVENTIYF
TGCGCCAGCAGCCAAGATCGGGGGGTGGAAAACACCATATATTTT
>NA|TRBV15|NA|TRBJ1-2
CATSNRAWSGYTF
TGTGCCACCAGCAACAGGGCGTGGAGCGGCTACACCTTC
>TRBD1|TRBV5-1|NA|TRBJ1-3
CASTGGSGNTIYF
TGCGCCAGCACAGGGGGATCTGGAAACACCATATATTTT
>NA|TRBV29-1|few|TRBJ1-1
CSVVPLDTEAFF
TGCAGCGTTGTCCCTCTCGACACTGAAGCTTTCTTT
>TRBD2|TRBV4-3|few|TRBJ2-3
CASSQDGSGGTDTQYF
TGCGCCAGCAGCCAAGATGGTAGCGGGGGGACAGATACGCAGTATTTT
>NA|TRBV7-2|NA|TRBJ2-5
CASSRTVQETQYF
TGTGCCAGCAGCCGGACAGTTCAAGAGACCCAGTACTTC
>TRBD2|TRBV11-2|NA|TRBJ2-7
CASSLAGGGYEQYF
TGTGCCAGCAGCTTAGCGGGAGGCGGCTACGAGCAGTACTTC
>TRBD1|TRBV7-3|few|TRBJ2-2
CASSRDRNTGELFF
TGTGCCAGCAGCCGGGACAGGAACACCGGGGAGCTGTTTTTT
>NA|TRBV19|few|TRBJ1-1
CASSMGLGTEAFF
TGTGCCAGTAGTATGGGGCTGGGCACTGAAGCTTTCTTT